The 30 T cell receptor beta chains listed next were all sequenced from one sample in a study of identifying expanded T cells in peripheral blood. Data came from immunoSEQ multiplex PCR; TCRdb stores just in-frame clones and leaves some out. The data contain about 100,000 clones, around 90% of them singletons. Sequencing was done on a sample of blood. Receptors were obtained from a person between 18 and 75 years old in good health.

The rearrangement uses TRBV6-4 and TRBJ1-1; D unclear. Trimming removed 4 bases from V and 1 base from J, with 10 bases in between. The CDR3 loop spans 14 amino acids. Looked up from germline, CDR1 is MRHNA and CDR2 is SNTAGT. CDR3 sequence (DNA): TGTGCCAGCAGTGTAACAGCATGGAACACTGAAGCTTTCTTT. Translation gives CASSVTAWNTEAFF.

The sample holds a few counts of this clone. This chain uses TRBV23-1 with TRBJ1-2; D may be TRBD1 (6 bases). TRBV23-1 is given ORF status, its function remaining uncertain. The CDR3 spans 15 residues. V was shortened by 6 bases and J by 5 bases, with 19 bases between the two germline ends. The CDR3 DNA reads TGCGCCAGCAGGTGGAGAGAGGGGGATTGTTATGGCTACACCTTC. The encoded protein is CASRWREGDCYGYTF.

V and J are TRBV10-2 and TRBJ2-2, with no clear D. The germline gives CDR1 WSHSY, CDR2 SAAADI. The CDR3 runs to 15 residues. Trimming stripped 6 bases from V and 6 bases from J, with 17 bases between. CDR3 sequence (DNA): TGCGCCAGCAGGACCCTTATGACTCCGTCCGGGGAGCTGTTTTTT. Its translation: CASRTLMTPSGELFF.

The chain carries TRBV7-9 and TRBJ2-4; TRBD1 matches at 9 bases. The CDR3 is 16 amino acids. J was trimmed by 1 base and V by 5 bases; bases with no gene match: 6. CDR1 is SEHNR, CDR2 FQNEAQ, per germline (reference sequence). CDR3 sequence: CASSPGQGLAKNIQYF. CDR3 coding DNA: TGTGCCAGCAGCCCGGGACAGGGTCTGGCCAAAAACATTCAGTACTTC. Variable domain in full (rest from reference TRBV7-9 and TRBJ2-4): DTGVSQNPRHKITKRGQNVTFRCDPISEHNRLYWYRQTLGQGPEFLTYFQNEAQLEKSRLLSDRFSAERPKGSFSTLEIQRTEQGDSAMYLCASSPGQGLAKNIQYFGAGTRLSVL.

This clone has a single count. The chain recombines TRBV29-1 with TRBJ1-5; D is ambiguous. In germline, CDR1 is SQVTM, CDR2 ANQGSEA. V was pared by 0 bases and J by 4 bases, with 7 bases between. The CDR3 contains 13 residues. The CDR3 coding sequence is TGCAGCGTTGAAGAGTCGACGAATCAGCCCCAGCATTTT. Translating it yields CSVEESTNQPQHF.

V usage is TRBV6-5 and J usage is TRBJ2-1; TRBD1 aligns across 7 bases. From germline, CDR1 is MNHEY and CDR2 SVGAGI. Trimming cost V 2 bases and J 4 bases; bases outside gene matches: 8. The CDR3 has 16 residues. The CDR3 sequence: CASSYGPTQGYNEQFF. DNA for the CDR3: TGTGCCAGCAGTTACGGTCCGACACAGGGGTACAATGAGCAGTTCTTC.

The genes are TRBV4-3 and TRBJ2-2; D tentatively fits TRBD1 or TRBD2 (10 bases each). Per germline, CDR1 LGHNA and CDR2 YSLEER. Trimming left V 0 bases short and J 6 bases short, with 29 bases between. This CDR3 contains 21 residues. The CDR3 nucleotides are TGCGCCAGCAGCCAAGAGGGGGGTCCACTAGCGGGACAGGGGAAGCCCGGGGAGCTGTTTTTT. It encodes CASSQEGGPLAGQGKPGELFF.

This clone was found a few times. The chain links TRBV4-1 to TRBJ1-2, with D maybe TRBD1 (5 bases). Germline V lookup: CDR1 MGHRA, CDR2 YSYEKL. CDR3 length equals 14 residues. V lost 1 base to trimming and J lost 6 bases, with 12 bases between them. The CDR3 nucleotides are TGCGCCAGCAGCCAAGGGGTGAGGGGCGATGGCTACACCTTC. As protein: CASSQGVRGDGYTF.

This sequence joins TRBV4-3 and TRBJ2-5; 8 bases fit TRBD2. Germline lookup yields CDR1 LGHNA and CDR2 YSLEER. The length of the CDR3 is 17 residues. The V and J ends lost 0 bases and 0 bases, in that order; junction bases with no gene match: 6. CDR3 in amino acids: CASSQDWVGGDQETQYF. As DNA, the CDR3 is TGCGCCAGCAGCCAAGATTGGGTCGGGGGGGACCAAGAGACCCAGTACTTC.

The rearrangement uses TRBV5-5 and TRBJ1-2; D is unresolved. The CDR3 loop spans 13 amino acids. V shed 4 bases and J shed 3 bases, with 10 bases lying between them. Germline-derived CDR1 and CDR2 are SGHKS and YYEKEE (reference sequence). CDR3: CASSPGTYYGYTF. In nucleotides, the CDR3 is TGTGCCAGCAGCCCAGGTACCTACTATGGCTACACCTTC.

The table lists this clone with a few counts. The chain couples TRBV7-2 to TRBJ1-2; maybe TRBD1 (6 bases). The CDR3 extends over 13 amino acids. Germline CDR1 SGHTA, CDR2 FQGNSA. Trimming took off 4 bases at V and 8 bases at J, with 14 bases between the two ends. The CDR3 sequence: CASSSSYREGYTF. As DNA, the CDR3 is TGTGCCAGCAGCTCATCATACAGGGAAGGCTACACCTTC.

V usage is TRBV4-3 and J usage is TRBJ1-3; D is perhaps TRBD1 (6 bases). V was trimmed by 0 bases and J by 4 bases, leaving 13 bases between them. The germline gives CDR1 LGHNA, CDR2 YSLEER. The CDR3 is 16 amino acids. The CDR3 is CASSQDRGGTGNTIYF. CDR3 DNA sequence: TGCGCCAGCAGCCAAGATCGGGGGGGCACAGGAAACACCATATATTTT.

V and J are TRBV2 and TRBJ1-2; a possible D gene is TRBD1 (5 bases). Germline CDR1 reads SNHLY; CDR2 reads FYNNEI. The CDR3 covers 15 residues. The V gene lost 1 base and the J gene lost 3 bases, with 12 bases spanning the gap. The CDR3 loop reads CASSEVRGSYYGYTF. Written as DNA, the CDR3 is TGTGCCAGCAGTGAAGTAAGGGGATCCTACTATGGCTACACCTTC.

The chain combines TRBV11-2 with TRBJ2-5; D ambiguous. The CDR3 totals 11 residues. In germline, CDR1 is SGHAT, CDR2 FQNNGV. The germline V and J ends were trimmed by 4 bases and 5 bases, with 5 bases remaining between them. CDR3 DNA: TGTGCCAGCAGCTGGGCCGAGACCCAGTACTTC. The encoded protein is CASSWAETQYF.

V is TRBV13 and J is TRBJ1-1, with D possibly matching TRBD1 (5 bases). Germline V CDR1 and CDR2: PRHDT, FYEKMQ (reference sequence). Trimming took off 0 bases at V and 0 bases at J, with 8 bases between the two ends. This CDR3 comprises 15 residues. CDR3: CASSLGDIMNTEAFF. The CDR3 region has the DNA TGTGCCAGCAGCTTAGGGGACATAATGAACACTGAAGCTTTCTTT.

The chain has TRBV7-2 and TRBJ1-5; 10 bases match TRBD1. Trimming at V came to 5 bases and at J to 7 bases, leaving 8 bases not matched to a gene. This CDR3 comprises 15 residues. Germline assignment: CDR1 SGHTA and CDR2 FQGNSA. CDR3: CASSLRQGAWQPQHF. CDR3 bases: TGTGCCAGCAGCCTAAGACAGGGGGCCTGGCAGCCCCAGCATTTT.

The chain carries TRBV19 and TRBJ1-6, with 8 bases matching TRBD1. The CDR3 is made up of 15 amino acids. CDR1 is LNHDA and CDR2 is SQIVND in the germline V gene (reference sequence). The V gene end was trimmed by 3 bases and the J gene end by 7 bases; junction bases not matched to a gene: 5. The CDR3 sequence: CASSIPGQDNSPLHF. The CDR3 bases are TGTGCCAGTAGTATCCCGGGACAGGACAATTCACCCCTCCACTTT.

With respect to this clone: Mismatch with germline at one junction end may stem from a read error. The rearrangement joins TRBV27 to TRBJ2-1, with 7 bases lining up with TRBD2. The germline V gene encodes CDR1 MNHEY and CDR2 SMNVEV (reference sequence). The CDR3 consists of 14 residues. As DNA, the CDR3 is TGTGCCAGCAGTTTTACCCACATCTCCGGGAGGAGGGTCTTC. This sequence encodes CASSFTHISGRRVF.

The chain combines TRBV14 with TRBJ1-6; the D gene is possibly TRBD1 (6 bases). CDR3 size: 18 residues. Germline V gives CDR1 SGHDN, CDR2 FVKESK. The germline V and J ends were trimmed by 3 bases and 3 bases, with 18 bases remaining between them. The CDR3 DNA follows: TGTGCCAGCAGCCAGTCCCTAGCGGGCAGGGGCTATAATTCACCCCTCCACTTT. Its translation is CASSQSLAGRGYNSPLHF.

J is TRBJ2-1 and V is TRBV27; possibly TRBD2 for D (6 bases). The ends were cut back, 7 bases at V and 2 bases at J, with 15 bases in the middle. Germline V gives CDR1 MNHEY, CDR2 SMNVEV (reference sequence). This CDR3 has 15 residues. CDR3 sequence: CASTPGTPAYNEQFF. The CDR3, as DNA: TGTGCCAGCACCCCAGGGACTCCTGCCTACAATGAGCAGTTCTTC.

The chain employs TRBV19 and TRBJ1-1, with D perhaps TRBD1 (5 bases). CDR3 length equals 17 residues. Germline CDR1 is LNHDA and CDR2 is SQIVND (reference sequence). The ends were cut back, 7 bases at V and 1 base at J, with 22 bases in the middle. CDR3 bases: TGTGCCAGTATGGTATTTTGGGGCGGGGACTCGAACACTGAAGCTTTCTTT. Its protein is CASMVFWGGDSNTEAFF.

The gene calls are TRBV6-6 and TRBJ2-7; D gene ambiguous. The CDR3 consists of 12 residues. The germline V gene encodes CDR1 MNHNY and CDR2 SVGAGI (reference sequence). V lost 0 bases and J lost 7, with 7 bases in between. CDR3 DNA: TGTGCCAGCAGTTACTCGTCTAGTGAGCAGTACTTC. Protein: CASSYSSSEQYF.

V gene TRBV6-5 combines with J gene TRBJ2-3; a possible D gene is TRBD2 (6 bases). With 6 bases removed from V and 0 bases from J, the gap between germline ends came to 13 bases. The CDR3 has 15 amino acids. Looked up from germline, CDR1 is MNHEY and CDR2 is SVGAGI. CDR3 in DNA: TGTGCCAGCAGGCAGGAGGGGTACAGCACAGATACGCAGTATTTT. Protein sequence: CASRQEGYSTDTQYF.

The chain links TRBV9 to TRBJ2-1; 9 bases line up with TRBD1. The CDR3 has 15 amino acids. The V segment lost 3 bases and the J segment 8 bases; nucleotides outside the gene matches: 9. Germline CDR1 and CDR2: SGDLS and YYNGEE. This chain's CDR3 is CASSASGTGFDEQFF. CDR3 nucleotide sequence: TGTGCCAGCAGCGCCTCCGGGACAGGGTTCGATGAGCAGTTCTTC.

As to this clone: This specimen includes other DNA sequences encoding the same CDR3. V and J are TRBV15 and TRBJ2-1, with 13 bases fitting TRBD2. The junction had 9 bases not matched to a gene; V was cut back by 1 base and J by 6 bases. CDR1 and CDR2 from the germline V gene are LNHNV and YYDKDF (reference sequence). The length of the CDR3 is 18 residues. Written as DNA, the CDR3 is TGTGCCACCAGCAGAGGGGGACTAGCGGGAAACATACCCAATGAGCAGTTCTTC. Its protein is CATSRGGLAGNIPNEQFF.

This chain uses TRBV5-6 with TRBJ1-2, with 7 bases fitting TRBD1. The CDR3 covers 14 residues. V was pared by 5 bases and J by 4 bases, with 8 bases of the junction left unmatched. The V gene's germline CDR1 is SGHDT and CDR2 YYEEEE. The CDR3 DNA reads TGTGCCAGCAGGCCCGGACAGGCGCTCTATGGCTACACCTTC. It yields the protein CASRPGQALYGYTF.

The chain recombines TRBV11-2 with TRBJ1-3; no definite D call. The germline gives CDR1 SGHAT, CDR2 FQNNGV. The CDR3 loop spans 13 amino acids. Trimming stripped 1 base from V and 3 bases from J, with 4 bases between. The CDR3: CASSLAIGNTIYF. CDR3 in DNA: TGTGCCAGCAGCTTAGCCATTGGAAACACCATATATTTT.

This chain connects TRBV6-6 to TRBJ1-5; possible D gene TRBD1, 6 bases. Trimming shortened V by 5 bases and J by 1 base, and 15 bases separated the two germline ends. CDR1 is MNHNY, CDR2 SVGAGI, per germline (reference sequence). The CDR3 spans 16 residues. In DNA, the CDR3 is TGTGCCAGCAGTAACCGGGGGGCGACGAGCAATCAGCCCCAGCATTTT. It yields the protein CASSNRGATSNQPQHF.

The chain combines TRBV2 with TRBJ1-1; D might be TRBD1 (5 bases). The CDR3 is made up of 12 amino acids. Trimming cost V 7 bases and J 6 bases, with 12 bases left between them. Germline-derived CDR1 and CDR2 are SNHLY and FYNNEI. The CDR3 here is CASKVSGSEAFF. The CDR3 DNA reads as TGTGCCAGCAAGGTTTCAGGGTCTGAAGCTTTCTTT. The variable domain in full, completed from reference TRBV2 and TRBJ1-1, reads EPEVTQTPSHQVTQMGQEVILRCVPISNHLYFYWYRQILGQKVEFLVSFYNNEISEKSEIFDDQFSVERPDGSNFTLKIRSTKLEDSAMYFCASKVSGSEAFFGQGTRLTVV.

The chain employs TRBV18 and TRBJ2-2; D gene uncertain. The CDR3 runs to 14 residues. CDR1 and CDR2 from the germline V gene are KGHSH and LQKENI. Trimming cost V 3 bases and J 3 bases, with 8 bases left between them. The CDR3 reads CASSPDMYTGELFF. The CDR3 nucleotides read TGTGCCAGCTCACCCGACATGTACACCGGGGAGCTGTTTTTT.